This T cell receptor beta chain was sequenced for a study of blood T cell repertoires in COVID-19. At the level of the study: The origin of the acute and convalescent COVID-19 samples was the United States, Italy and Spain. The analysed material was cDNA or gDNA that came from T cells, B-cell-depleted T cells, or PBMCs.

The ends were cut back, 1 base at V and 6 bases at J, with 18 bases in the middle. This CDR3 contains 16 residues. In the authors' methods: Amplification with reference gene primers provided the estimates of nucleated cell counts. The data were produced by immunoSEQ multiplex PCR, yet TCRdb's version contains in-frame clones alone and is incomplete. Clone size and V and J calls were adopted from that table, with D and trimming inferred from the DNA. The sample carries around 100,000 clones, around four fifths recorded once. V is TRBV23-1 and J is TRBJ1-2; possibly TRBD1 for D (5 bases). TRBV23-1 is flagged as an ORF with uncertain function. The TCR was taken from a woman aged 70-85 years with acute or convalescent COVID-19. The specimen sequenced was peripheral blood. CDR3 coding DNA: TGCGCCAGCAGTCAATTTACCACCGGACATTTTGATGGCTACACCTTC. Translation: CASSQFTTGHFDGYTF.